Given below is one TCR beta chain in context. Its specificity is unknown. MiXCR, run by TCRdb on the RACE reads, gives a single entry per CDR3 protein. Altogether 300,000 to 400,000 distinct CDR3 sequences are present, roughly 6.9% being singletons, with the ten largest covering around 8.4%. V was clipped by 6 bases and J by 5 bases; unmatched bases: 14. The CDR3 sequence is 17 residues long. Per the germline V gene, CDR1 is KGHDR and CDR2 is SFDVKD. Sample time point: patch test 1, 2 weeks after DPC sensitization. Described treatment: therapeutic diphenylcyclopropenone sensitization with weekly scalp DPC. This record belongs to a study of human T cells and chemical hapten exposure. In the study overall: Across its approximately 25 weeks, the study gave patients weekly diphenylcyclopropenone doses to the scalp.

Study outcomes and limitations: Expanded TCRs grouped into significantly more large CDR3 similarity clusters than controls produced.

The sequence derives from a woman aged 18-29 years with alopecia areata. Some clones in this sample may be carry-over from other donors' samples. The chain carries TRBV24-1 and TRBJ2-1, with 8 nucleotides matching TRBD2. The material was whole blood, obtained in connection with sensitization to the hapten diphenylcyclopropenone (DPC). The CDR3 here is CATSPATGGGIDNEQFF. CDR3 DNA: TGTGCCACCAGTCCGGCAACGGGGGGGGGCATCGACAATGAGCAGTTCTTC.